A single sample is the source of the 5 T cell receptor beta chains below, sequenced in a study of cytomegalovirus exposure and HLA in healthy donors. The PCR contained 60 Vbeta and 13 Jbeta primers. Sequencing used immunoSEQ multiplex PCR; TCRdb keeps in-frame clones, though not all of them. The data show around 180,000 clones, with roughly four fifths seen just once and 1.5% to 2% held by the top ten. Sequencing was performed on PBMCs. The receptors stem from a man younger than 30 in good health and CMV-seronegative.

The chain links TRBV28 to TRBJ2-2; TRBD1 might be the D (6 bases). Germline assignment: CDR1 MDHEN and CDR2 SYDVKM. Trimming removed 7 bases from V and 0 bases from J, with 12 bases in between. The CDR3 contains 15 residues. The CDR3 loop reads CASIMTGPNTGELFF. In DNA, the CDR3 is TGTGCCAGCATTATGACAGGACCGAACACCGGGGAGCTGTTTTTT.

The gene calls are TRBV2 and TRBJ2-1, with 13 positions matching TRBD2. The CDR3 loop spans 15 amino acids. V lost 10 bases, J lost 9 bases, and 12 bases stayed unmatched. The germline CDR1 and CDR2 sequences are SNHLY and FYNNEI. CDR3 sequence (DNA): TGTGCCACCTTAGGGGGACTAGCGGGGTTCAGTGAGCAGTTCTTC. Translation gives CATLGGLAGFSEQFF.

CDR3 in amino acids: CAISDRENTEAFF. The CDR3 region has the DNA TGTGCCATCAGTGACAGGGAGAACACTGAAGCTTTCTTT. The rearrangement uses TRBV10-3 and TRBJ1-1; a possible D gene is TRBD1 (5 bases). The germline V gene encodes CDR1 ENHRY and CDR2 SYGVKD. The length of the CDR3 is 13 residues. The V end was cut by 3 bases, the J end by 1 base, with 6 bases between.

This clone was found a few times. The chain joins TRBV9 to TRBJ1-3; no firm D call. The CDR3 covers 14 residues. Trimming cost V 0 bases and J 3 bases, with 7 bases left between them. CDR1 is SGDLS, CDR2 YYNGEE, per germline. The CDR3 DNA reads TGTGCCAGCAGCGTAGAAACAAGTGGAAACACCATATATTTT. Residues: CASSVETSGNTIYF.

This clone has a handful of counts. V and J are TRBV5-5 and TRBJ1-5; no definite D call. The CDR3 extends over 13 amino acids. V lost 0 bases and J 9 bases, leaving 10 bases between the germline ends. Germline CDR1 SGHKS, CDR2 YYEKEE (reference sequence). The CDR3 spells CASSLGGLLPQHF. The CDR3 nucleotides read TGTGCCAGCAGCTTGGGTGGACTTCTGCCCCAGCATTTT. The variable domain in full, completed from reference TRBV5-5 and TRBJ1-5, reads DAGVTQSPTHLIKTRGQQVTLRCSPISGHKSVSWYQQVLGQGPQFIFQYYEKEERGRGNFPDRFSARQFPNYSSELNVNALLLGDSALYLCASSLGGLLPQHFGDGTRLSIL.